This is a list of T cell receptor beta chains from one sample in a study of control samples from healthy donors and cancer patients. Generated by immunoSEQ multiplex PCR, the TCRdb table keeps only in-frame clones and is missing some. The data hold approximately 58,000 clones, with about 90% observed a single time. The sequenced sample was PBMCs. The receptors were sampled from a man aged 60-69 years with head and neck cancer. Both conserved end residues are part of each CDR3. D genes are given only for firm matches. Clone size is not always given. Where it is, it says once, few, many or a class for expanded clones.

clone size: -; V gene: TRBV24-1; D gene: TRBD2; J gene: TRBJ2-3; CDR3 protein: CATSPARGRPNTDTQYF; CDR3 DNA: TGTGCCACCAGTCCAGCTCGCGGGAGGCCCAACACAGATACGCAGTATTTT
clone size: -; V gene: TRBV27; D gene: -; J gene: TRBJ2-3; CDR3 protein: CASSLTALDTQYF; CDR3 DNA: TGTGCCAGCAGTTTAACAGCGTTGGATACGCAGTATTTT
clone size: few; V gene: TRBV7-9; D gene: TRBD2; J gene: TRBJ2-3; CDR3 protein: CASSQGLAGGPGDTQYF; CDR3 DNA: TGTGCCAGCAGCCAGGGACTAGCGGGAGGGCCAGGGGATACGCAGTATTTT
clone size: -; V gene: TRBV28; D gene: TRBD1; J gene: TRBJ1-2; CDR3 protein: CASSLGNRGNYGYTF; CDR3 DNA: TGTGCCAGCAGTTTGGGAAACAGGGGTAACTATGGCTACACCTTC
clone size: -; V gene: TRBV10-3; D gene: -; J gene: TRBJ2-2; CDR3 protein: CAIREGVNAGELFF; CDR3 DNA: TGTGCCATCAGGGAGGGGGTAAACGCCGGGGAGCTGTTTTTT
clone size: -; V gene: TRBV5-6; D gene: TRBD1; J gene: TRBJ1-4; CDR3 protein: CASSSRQGAGEKLFF; CDR3 DNA: TGTGCCAGCAGCTCGCGACAGGGGGCTGGAGAAAAACTGTTTTTT
clone size: -; V gene: TRBV9; D gene: TRBD2; J gene: TRBJ2-5; CDR3 protein: CASSVGVAGTVQETQYF; CDR3 DNA: TGTGCCAGCAGCGTAGGGGTAGCGGGAACCGTCCAAGAGACCCAGTACTTC
clone size: -; V gene: TRBV11-2; D gene: -; J gene: TRBJ1-1; CDR3 protein: CASSLEHQTLRAFF; CDR3 DNA: TGTGCCAGCAGCTTAGAGCACCAGACTCTTAGAGCTTTCTTT
clone size: -; V gene: TRBV29-1; D gene: TRBD2; J gene: TRBJ2-3; CDR3 protein: CSVAGTSGTTDTQYF; CDR3 DNA: TGCAGCGTTGCCGGGACTAGCGGAACCACAGATACGCAGTATTTT
clone size: -; V gene: TRBV7-2; D gene: -; J gene: TRBJ1-3; CDR3 protein: CASSPRTAVGGNTIYF; CDR3 DNA: TGTGCCAGCAGCCCAAGGACGGCCGTCGGTGGAAACACCATATATTTT
clone size: -; V gene: TRBV18; D gene: TRBD2; J gene: TRBJ2-5; CDR3 protein: CASSLAGGSEETQYF; CDR3 DNA: TGTGCCAGCTCACTGGCGGGAGGATCGGAAGAGACCCAGTACTTC
clone size: -; V gene: TRBV9; D gene: TRBD1; J gene: TRBJ1-1; CDR3 protein: CASSEDRGTEAFF; CDR3 DNA: TGTGCCAGCAGCGAAGACAGGGGCACTGAAGCTTTCTTT
clone size: -; V gene: TRBV28; D gene: -; J gene: TRBJ2-5; CDR3 protein: CASSWPGKVEKGPQETQYF; CDR3 DNA: TGTGCCAGCAGTTGGCCCGGGAAGGTGGAAAAGGGGCCCCAAGAGACCCAGTACTTC
clone size: -; V gene: TRBV10-3; D gene: -; J gene: TRBJ2-5; CDR3 protein: CAISESNARETQYF; CDR3 DNA: TGTGCCATCAGTGAGTCGAACGCCCGGGAGACCCAGTACTTC
clone size: -; V gene: TRBV6-2/TRBV6-3; D gene: TRBD2; J gene: TRBJ2-7; CDR3 protein: CASSYLLAGDEQYF; CDR3 DNA: TGTGCCAGCAGTTACCTACTAGCGGGAGACGAGCAGTACTTC
clone size: -; V gene: TRBV7-2; D gene: -; J gene: TRBJ1-2; CDR3 protein: CASSHVSRMAANYGYTF; CDR3 DNA: TGTGCCAGCAGCCACGTGAGCCGGATGGCGGCTAACTATGGCTACACCTTC
clone size: -; V gene: TRBV19; D gene: -; J gene: TRBJ2-5; CDR3 protein: CASSRQGGETQYF; CDR3 DNA: TGTGCCAGTAGTAGGCAGGGAGGAGAGACCCAGTACTTC
clone size: -; V gene: TRBV15; D gene: TRBD1; J gene: TRBJ1-1; CDR3 protein: CATSRASGTGSRAFF; CDR3 DNA: TGTGCCACCAGCAGAGCCTCCGGGACAGGGAGTAGAGCTTTCTTT
clone size: -; V gene: TRBV5-1; D gene: -; J gene: TRBJ2-7; CDR3 protein: CASSLMGPSYEQYF; CDR3 DNA: TGCGCCAGCAGCTTGATGGGACCCTCCTACGAGCAGTACTTC
clone size: few; V gene: TRBV3-1/TRBV3-2; D gene: -; J gene: TRBJ2-1; CDR3 protein: CASSQEKMALVYNEQFF; CDR3 DNA: TGTGCCAGCAGCCAAGAAAAGATGGCCCTGGTGTACAATGAGCAGTTCTTC
clone size: -; V gene: TRBV30; D gene: -; J gene: TRBJ2-2; CDR3 protein: CAWTGTLNTGELFF; CDR3 DNA: TGTGCCTGGACTGGAACTTTGAACACCGGGGAGCTGTTTTTT
clone size: -; V gene: TRBV6-6; D gene: -; J gene: TRBJ1-2; CDR3 protein: CASSAGLNYGYTF; CDR3 DNA: TGTGCCAGCAGTGCGGGTTTGAACTATGGCTACACCTTC
clone size: few; V gene: TRBV27; D gene: -; J gene: TRBJ1-6; CDR3 protein: CASSFWGRPLHF; CDR3 DNA: TGTGCCAGTTCATTTTGGGGTCGACCCCTCCACTTT
clone size: once; V gene: TRBV9; D gene: TRBD1; J gene: TRBJ1-4; CDR3 protein: CASSAPGQVEKLFF; CDR3 DNA: TGTGCCAGCAGCGCCCCAGGACAGGTTGAAAAACTGTTTTTT
clone size: -; V gene: TRBV6-6; D gene: -; J gene: TRBJ2-7; CDR3 protein: CASSYESGQTYEQYF; CDR3 DNA: TGTGCCAGCAGTTACGAGTCAGGGCAAACATACGAGCAGTACTTC
clone size: once; V gene: TRBV6-5; D gene: -; J gene: TRBJ2-4; CDR3 protein: CASSYRGTAKNIQYF; CDR3 DNA: TGTGCCAGCAGTTACAGGGGGACAGCCAAAAACATTCAGTACTTC
clone size: -; V gene: TRBV10-3; D gene: -; J gene: TRBJ2-2; CDR3 protein: CAIRGGDTGELFF; CDR3 DNA: TGTGCCATCAGAGGGGGGGACACCGGGGAGCTGTTTTTT
clone size: -; V gene: TRBV29-1; D gene: -; J gene: TRBJ2-4; CDR3 protein: CSVFDRIQYF; CDR3 DNA: TGCAGCGTTTTCGACCGGATTCAGTACTTC
clone size: -; V gene: TRBV12-2; D gene: -; J gene: TRBJ2-1; CDR3 protein: CASPRERGQVNEQFF; CDR3 DNA: TGTGCAAGCCCCCGGGAGAGGGGGCAGGTCAATGAGCAGTTCTTC
clone size: -; V gene: TRBV6-2/TRBV6-3; D gene: -; J gene: TRBJ2-3; CDR3 protein: CASSYAGAGTDTQYF; CDR3 DNA: TGTGCCAGCAGTTACGCGGGGGCCGGCACAGATACGCAGTATTTT
clone size: -; V gene: TRBV12-5; D gene: -; J gene: TRBJ2-3; CDR3 protein: CASGTIDTQYF; CDR3 DNA: TGTGCTAGTGGTACGATAGATACGCAGTATTTT
clone size: -; V gene: TRBV19; D gene: -; J gene: TRBJ1-1; CDR3 protein: CASSMQNTEAFF; CDR3 DNA: TGTGCCAGTAGTATGCAGAACACTGAAGCTTTCTTT
clone size: -; V gene: TRBV7-9; D gene: -; J gene: TRBJ2-7; CDR3 protein: CASSLWGYEQYF; CDR3 DNA: TGTGCCAGCAGCTTATGGGGTTACGAGCAGTACTTC
clone size: few; V gene: TRBV5-1; D gene: -; J gene: TRBJ1-1; CDR3 protein: CASSSRSNTEAFF; CDR3 DNA: TGCGCCAGCAGCTCAAGGTCGAACACTGAAGCTTTCTTT